A single sample gave rise to the 22 T cell receptor beta chains below, sequenced in a study of blood T cell repertoires in COVID-19. The method was immunoSEQ multiplex PCR; TCRdb's version includes in-frame clones alone and lacks a portion of them. The repertoire holds fewer than 300,000 clones, with about 89% as singletons. The sample was peripheral blood. These receptors were taken from a woman aged 25 to 39 with COVID-19, enrolled during active disease.

The chain links TRBV5-1 to TRBJ2-3; TRBD1 is a possible D gene (6 bases). This CDR3 is 15 amino acids long. V gave up 6 bases and J gave up 4 bases, with 18 bases separating them. Germline CDR1 is SGHRS and CDR2 is YFSETQ. The CDR3 sequence: CASNPQGKGADTQYF. CDR3 nucleotides: TGCGCCAGCAACCCCCAGGGGAAGGGCGCAGATACGCAGTATTTT.

The CDR3 region is CASSSRTSGYYNEQFF. CDR3 coding DNA: TGTGCCAGCAGCTCCCGGACTAGCGGCTATTACAATGAGCAGTTCTTC. V and J are TRBV7-2 and TRBJ2-1; 10 positions agree with TRBD2. V shed 4 bases, J shed 4 bases, and the junction held 7 bases outside the gene matches. This CDR3 contains 16 residues. Germline CDR1 and CDR2: SGHTA and FQGNSA.

The chain joins TRBV5-1 to TRBJ2-1; the match to TRBD2 covers 11 bases. This CDR3 comprises 17 residues. Germline V gives CDR1 SGHRS, CDR2 YFSETQ. The junction had 13 bases not matched to a gene; V was cut back by 4 bases and J by 7 bases. DNA for the CDR3: TGCGCCAGCAGCCGGGACCAACTAGCGGGAGAGGGAAATGAGCAGTTCTTC. Its protein product is CASSRDQLAGEGNEQFF.

The chain links TRBV18 to TRBJ1-4; D is undetermined. There are 17 residues in the CDR3. Germline V gives CDR1 KGHSH, CDR2 LQKENI. With 3 bases removed from V and 5 bases from J, the gap between germline ends came to 19 bases. The chain's CDR3 is CASSPSGDLGSNEKLFF. The CDR3 DNA reads as TGTGCCAGCTCACCGAGCGGGGATCTGGGGTCCAATGAAAAACTGTTTTTT.

This clone has only one observation. The V gene is TRBV5-1, the J gene TRBJ1-5; TRBD1 matches at 9 bases. This CDR3 region has 15 residues. CDR1 and CDR2 (germline): SGHRS, YFSETQ. V lost 4 bases to trimming and J lost 4 bases; unmatched junction nucleotides: 6. The CDR3 spells CASSAGTGKNQPQHF. The DNA of the CDR3 is TGCGCCAGCAGCGCAGGGACAGGGAAAAATCAGCCCCAGCATTTT.

This clone was counted a few times. The chain links TRBV6-5 to TRBJ2-7, with a tentative D call TRBD2 (6 bases). The CDR3 totals 14 residues. V lost 6 bases and J 2 bases, leaving 14 bases between the germline ends. CDR1 and CDR2 (germline): MNHEY, SVGAGI. CDR3 coding DNA: TGTGCCAGCAGCACCCGGGGGTCTCCCTACGAGCAGTACTTC. It encodes CASSTRGSPYEQYF.

This chain joins TRBV29-1 and TRBJ1-2; 9 positions match TRBD1. With 7 bases clipped from V and 8 bases from J, the junction kept 17 bases outside the gene matches. The CDR3 contains 15 residues. Germline V gene sequence: CDR1 SQVTM, CDR2 ANQGSEA. CDR3 in DNA: TGCAGCGCACACTCCCCCGGGACAGGGACACGAGGCTACACCTTC. It translates to CSAHSPGTGTRGYTF.

The chain uses TRBV18 and TRBJ2-7, with D possibly matching TRBD1 (6 bases). CDR3 length: 16 amino acids. The germline V gene has CDR1 KGHSH and CDR2 LQKENI. The ends were cut back, 5 bases at V and 0 bases at J, with 17 bases in the middle. CDR3 in amino acids: CASSGSGTPVSYEQYF. The CDR3 DNA reads as TGTGCCAGCTCAGGCTCCGGGACACCAGTCTCCTACGAGCAGTACTTC.

This clone was seen a single time. This chain uses TRBV9 with TRBJ2-1; TRBD2 matches 11 bases. CDR1 is SGDLS, CDR2 YYNGEE, per germline. The CDR3 extends over 15 amino acids. The V and J ends lost 3 bases and 3 bases, in that order; junction bases with no gene match: 2. CDR3 region: CASSATSGIYNEQFF. For the CDR3, the DNA is TGTGCCAGCAGCGCGACTAGCGGGATCTACAATGAGCAGTTCTTC. Using reference TRBV9 and TRBJ2-1 for the parts outside the CDR3, the full variable domain is DSGVTQTPKHLITATGQRVTLRCSPRSGDLSVYWYQQSLDQGLQFLIQYYNGEERAKGNILERFSAQQFPDLHSELNLSSLELGDSALYFCASSATSGIYNEQFFGPGTRLTVL.

This chain connects TRBV3-1 (or the pseudogene TRBV3-2) to TRBJ2-1; 9 bases align to TRBD2. Germline lookup yields CDR1 LGHDT and CDR2 YNNKEL (reference sequence). V gave up 0 bases and J gave up 2 bases; unmatched junction bases: 11. The CDR3 spans 19 residues. In DNA form, the CDR3 reads TGTGCCAGCAGCCAAGATCGTCCGTTAGCGGGAGTGACCTACAATGAGCAGTTCTTC. It yields the protein CASSQDRPLAGVTYNEQFF.

V is TRBV6-5 and J is TRBJ2-2; tentative D call: TRBD2 (6 bases). The germline gives CDR1 MNHEY, CDR2 SVGAGI. CDR3 length equals 15 residues. The V end lost 5 bases, the J end lost 3 bases, and 13 bases lay between the germline ends. CDR3 in DNA: TGTGCCAGCAGTCCCAGATCGGGGGACACCGGGGAGCTGTTTTTT. Translated: CASSPRSGDTGELFF.

In this sample, this clone turned up once. The chain links TRBV25-1 to TRBJ2-6; 7 bases are shared with TRBD2. Trimming at V came to 1 base and at J to 4 bases, leaving 4 bases not matched to a gene. Germline V gene data show CDR1 as MGHDK and CDR2 as SYGVNS. There are 16 residues in the CDR3. The CDR3 here is CASSEWGGSGANVLTF. CDR3 DNA sequence: TGTGCCAGCAGTGAATGGGGGGGATCCGGGGCCAACGTCCTGACTTTC.

The V and J genes are TRBV19 and TRBJ1-3, with D possibly being TRBD1 (5 bases). V shed 5 bases and J shed 5 bases, with 22 bases lying between them. CDR1 LNHDA and CDR2 SQIVND come from the germline V gene (reference sequence). This CDR3 spans 17 amino acids. CDR3 sequence: CASSPGYGQGGRNTIYF. The CDR3 region has the DNA TGTGCCAGTAGTCCGGGATATGGCCAGGGAGGAAGAAACACCATATATTTT.

The CDR3 nucleotides read TGTGCCATCAGTGAGTCCTTCGGCTCTGGAAACACCATATATTTT. As protein: CAISESFGSGNTIYF. The rearrangement joins TRBV10-3 to TRBJ1-3; no clear D gene. This CDR3 spans 15 amino acids. Germline CDR1 and CDR2: ENHRY and SYGVKD. V shed 0 bases and J shed 0 bases, with 6 bases lying between them.

The chain has TRBV6-5 and TRBJ1-6; D is possibly TRBD1 (5 bases). V lost 2 bases to trimming and J lost 10 bases, with 12 bases between them. Germline values: CDR1 MNHEY, CDR2 SVGAGI. The CDR3 is made up of 14 amino acids. The CDR3 region is CASSYTREASPLHF. DNA for the CDR3: TGTGCCAGCAGTTACACCAGGGAGGCCTCACCCCTCCACTTT.

The CDR3: CASSPVVGVKNTEAFF. CDR3 nucleotide sequence: TGTGCCAGTAGTCCGGTTGTCGGGGTCAAGAACACTGAAGCTTTCTTT. V gene TRBV27 combines with J gene TRBJ1-1; D remains ambiguous. Germline V gene data show CDR1 as MNHEY and CDR2 as SMNVEV (reference sequence). The CDR3 loop spans 16 amino acids. The V and J ends lost 9 bases and 1 base respectively, with 21 bases between them.

The rearrangement uses TRBV3-1 (or the pseudogene TRBV3-2) and TRBJ1-2, with TRBD1 identical over 8 bases. The CDR3 is made up of 15 amino acids. V lost 4 bases to trimming and J lost 4 bases; unmatched junction nucleotides: 8. CDR1 is LGHDT, CDR2 YNNKEL, per germline (reference sequence). In nucleotides, the CDR3 is TGTGCCAGCAGCCCTTGGGACAGGCCTATCTATGGCTACACCTTC. It is translated as CASSPWDRPIYGYTF.

The sample holds one count of this clone. CDR3 residues: CASSPGLAATEGEQYF. The CDR3 region has the DNA TGTGCCAGCTCACCGGGACTAGCGGCTACAGAAGGCGAGCAGTACTTC. J is TRBJ2-7 and V is TRBV18, with TRBD2 matching over 11 bases. J was trimmed by 6 bases and V by 3 bases; bases with no gene match: 10. The CDR3 has 16 residues. Germline V gene data show CDR1 as KGHSH and CDR2 as LQKENI.

V and J are TRBV4-1 and TRBJ1-2; tentative D call: TRBD1 (5 bases). The CDR3 has 14 amino acids. Trimming pared 1 base from V and 6 bases from J, leaving 12 bases between. The germline V gene encodes CDR1 MGHRA and CDR2 YSYEKL. The CDR3 sequence: CASSQVGQGHGYTF. CDR3 sequence (DNA): TGCGCCAGCAGCCAAGTCGGGCAGGGCCATGGCTACACCTTC.

The chain links TRBV27 to TRBJ1-4; D may be TRBD1 (6 bases). CDR1 MNHEY and CDR2 SMNVEV come from the germline V gene (reference sequence). This CDR3 is 14 amino acids long. Between the trimmed V and J ends, which lost 3 bases and 7 bases, there was a span of 12 bases. As DNA, the CDR3 is TGTGCCAGCAGTTTTTCGGGGGGCCGTGAAAAACTGTTTTTT. Translating gives CASSFSGGREKLFF.

The chain joins TRBV29-1 to TRBJ2-1; maybe TRBD1 (6 bases). V was shortened by 3 bases and J by 7 bases, with 7 bases between the two germline ends. CDR3 length: 11 residues. Germline V CDR1 and CDR2: SQVTM, ANQGSEA. CDR3 loop: CSVEGTNEQFF. The CDR3 region has the DNA TGCAGCGTTGAGGGGACAAATGAGCAGTTCTTC.

V gene TRBV7-2 combines with J gene TRBJ2-3, with D perhaps matching TRBD1 (5 bases). CDR3 size: 17 residues. The germline gives CDR1 SGHTA, CDR2 FQGNSA. Trimming removed 0 bases at V and 1 base at J, with 14 bases between. This CDR3 is CASSLAGEDSRTDTQYF. CDR3 nucleotides: TGTGCCAGCAGCTTAGCAGGAGAAGACAGCCGCACAGATACGCAGTATTTT.